A selection of T cell receptor beta chains follows, all from one sample in a study of blood T cells in healthy people across ages. TCRdb re-analysed the 5' RACE reads in MiXCR, keeping a single row per CDR3 protein. Here the sample spans some 760,000 distinct CDR3 sequences, roughly 25% being singletons. These data are also associated with another study on T cells of mothers and their children.

Sequenced material: blood. The source of these receptors is a boy between 5 and 17 years old in good health. CDR3s include the opening cysteine and the closing phenylalanine or tryptophan. The D gene is left open where the match is weak. Expanded clones get a size class; other rows say once, few or many, or leave the size out.

TRBV20-1	-	-	TRBJ2-3	TGCAGTGCTAGATTTGGGGGAGTCAGCACAGATACGCAGTATTTT	CSARFGGVSTDTQYF
TRBV7-2	-	-	TRBJ2-7	TGTGCCAGCAGCGTCGAAACAGGGTTCCACGAGCAGTACTTC	CASSVETGFHEQYF
TRBV7-8	-	-	TRBJ2-7	TGTGCCAGCAGCCAGATGACGGGGCCCTACGAGCAGTACTTC	CASSQMTGPYEQYF
TRBV27	-	few	TRBJ2-7	TGTGCCAGCAGTTCGGGCGTCCCCTCCTACGAGCAGTACTTC	CASSSGVPSYEQYF
TRBV3-1	TRBD2	-	TRBJ2-7	TGTGCCAGCAGCCCACGAACCCCGGGACTAGCCTACGAGCAGTACTTC	CASSPRTPGLAYEQYF
TRBV4-3	TRBD1	few	TRBJ2-7	TGCGCCAGCAGCCAAGTACGACAGGGCCCCTACGAGCAGTACTTC	CASSQVRQGPYEQYF
TRBV10-3	-	few	TRBJ2-1	TGTGCCATGTCAGGGGGGTCCAGCTCCTACAATGAGCAGTTCTTC	CAMSGGSSSYNEQFF
TRBV9	-	-	TRBJ1-4	TGTGCCAGCAGCGTCGGGCAAGGGGCCGAAAAACTGTTTTTT	CASSVGQGAEKLFF
TRBV20-1	-	-	TRBJ2-1	TGCAGTGCTAGAGCCGGCGGCCTGTCCTACAATGAGCAGTTCTTC	CSARAGGLSYNEQFF
TRBV12-3/TRBV12-4	TRBD2	-	TRBJ2-1	TGTGCCAGCAGTTCAGGACTAGCGGGAGATCACAATGAGCCGTTCTTC	CASSSGLAGDHNEPFF
TRBV12-3/TRBV12-4	TRBD2	few	TRBJ2-3	TGTGCCAGCAGTCCAAAGTGGCGGGAGAGCACAGATACGCAGTATTTT	CASSPKWRESTDTQYF
TRBV2	-	-	TRBJ1-2	TGTGCCAGCGGAGGGCTGCCAGCCACCGGTGGCTACACCTTC	CASGGLPATGGYTF
TRBV20-1	-	-	TRBJ2-4	TGCAGTGCCGATGGAGCGACGGATTCCAAAAACATTCAGTACTTC	CSADGATDSKNIQYF
TRBV5-6	TRBD1	once	TRBJ2-7	TGTGCCAGCAGCTTGGTGGGACAGGGGGAGCAGTACTTC	CASSLVGQGEQYF
TRBV23-1	TRBD1	few	TRBJ2-5	TGCGCCAGCAGTCAACCGCCCTGCACGACCTGGACAGGGCGCCAAGAGACCCAGTACTTC	CASSQPPCTTWTGRQETQYF
TRBV20-1	TRBD1	few	TRBJ2-5	TGCAGTGCTACACAGGGGGCCCAAGAGACCCAGTACTTC	CSATQGAQETQYF
TRBV5-1	TRBD1	few	TRBJ1-4	TGCGCCAGCAGCCGACAGGGCCCAACTAATGAAAAACTGTTTTTT	CASSRQGPTNEKLFF
TRBV2	-	-	TRBJ1-5	TGTGCCAGCAGTGAAAGGGTAGACCCCCAGCATTTT	CASSERVDPQHF
TRBV10-2	-	once	TRBJ2-5	TGCGCCAGCAGTGATCCCCCGGGAGAAGAGACCCAGTACTTC	CASSDPPGEETQYF
TRBV12-3/TRBV12-4	-	-	TRBJ2-7	TGTGCCAGCAGTTTCGGACAACCGGGTGAGCAGTACTTC	CASSFGQPGEQYF
TRBV29-1	-	-	TRBJ2-3	TGCAGCGTTGGCCCCTCTTACTTTTCAGGGGAATCAGATACGCAGTATTTT	CSVGPSYFSGESDTQYF
TRBV6-5	-	-	TRBJ2-5	TGTGCCAGCAGTTACTCGATCGGGAACCAAGAGACCCAGTACTTC	CASSYSIGNQETQYF
TRBV11-2	-	-	TRBJ2-1	TGTGCCAGCAGCTCCGAGTTTTACAATGAGCAGTTCTTC	CASSSEFYNEQFF
TRBV5-1	-	few	TRBJ1-2	TGCGCCAGCAGCTTGGTCGGCAGCAACTATGGCTACACCTTC	CASSLVGSNYGYTF
TRBV2	TRBD1	-	TRBJ1-5	TGTGCCAGCAAGGACGATGAGGACAGGGGGCCGAATAGCAATCAGCCCCAGCATTTT	CASKDDEDRGPNSNQPQHF
TRBV3-1	-	many	TRBJ1-4	TGTGCCAGCAGCCAGGATCCGGGGGAAAAACTGTTTTTT	CASSQDPGEKLFF
TRBV28	-	-	TRBJ2-7	TGTGCCAGCAGCTCGGGACTTTCGGCCTACGAGCAGTACTTC	CASSSGLSAYEQYF
TRBV27	-	few	TRBJ2-1	TGTGCCAGTGTCGGGCAGGGAATATACAATGAGCAGTTCTTC	CASVGQGIYNEQFF
TRBV12-5	-	-	TRBJ2-3	TGTGCTAGTGGCCCGGGGGCGGCGTTCGCAGATACGCAGTATTTT	CASGPGAAFADTQYF
TRBV3-1	TRBD1	-	TRBJ2-5	TGTGCCAGCAGCCGGACGACAGGGACAGAGACCCAGTACTTC	CASSRTTGTETQYF
TRBV11-2	-	few	TRBJ2-5	TGTGCCAGCAGCTTAGTCCCAGGCCAAGAGACCCAGTACTTC	CASSLVPGQETQYF
TRBV7-3	TRBD2	few	TRBJ2-5	TGTGCCAGCAGCTACACTAGCGACAAACTGGCGACCCAGTACTTC	CASSYTSDKLATQYF
TRBV28	TRBD1	-	TRBJ2-5	TGTGCCAGCACCCCCTCTAGGGGGCTCCAAGAGACCCAGTACTTC	CASTPSRGLQETQYF
TRBV5-1	TRBD1	-	TRBJ2-7	TGCGCCAGCAGCTGGGACAGGATTATCTACGAGCAGTACTTC	CASSWDRIIYEQYF
TRBV6-5	-	-	TRBJ2-2	TGTGCCAGCAGTTACCGCCGGGACAACTTGAACACCGGGGAGCTGTTTTTT	CASSYRRDNLNTGELFF
TRBV28	-	few	TRBJ2-1	TGTGCCAGCAGTTCCCCTATTCCCAATGAGCAGTTCTTC	CASSSPIPNEQFF
TRBV4-3	TRBD2	-	TRBJ2-5	TGCGCCAGCAGCCAAGGGGCGGGGGGTCCCTACGAGCGGTACTTC	CASSQGAGGPYERYF
TRBV12-3/TRBV12-4	TRBD1	-	TRBJ2-5	TGTGCCAGCAGTCCGGGACAGGGCCCTGAGACCCAGTACTTC	CASSPGQGPETQYF
TRBV4-3	-	few	TRBJ2-2	TGCGCCAGCAGCCAACAGGGATCCGGGGAGCTGTTTTTT	CASSQQGSGELFF
TRBV7-8	TRBD2	few	TRBJ2-1	TGTGCCAGCAGCTCAAGCGGGAGAACCTACAATGAGCAGTTCTTC	CASSSSGRTYNEQFF
TRBV3-1	TRBD1	once	TRBJ2-7	TGTGCCGGCAGCCCCCCGCGGGACAGGGGCGAGCAGTACTTC	CAGSPPRDRGEQYF
TRBV5-1	TRBD1	few	TRBJ1-2	TGCGCCAGCAGCTGGACAGGGGGCCTGTATGGCTACACCTTC	CASSWTGGLYGYTF
TRBV4-1	-	-	TRBJ2-5	TGCGCCAGCAGCCAAGGGGCGTTGGAGACCCAGTACTTC	CASSQGALETQYF
TRBV7-2	-	-	TRBJ1-1	TGTGCCAGCAGCTTGGGGGGATCGGTAGAGGCTTTCTTT	CASSLGGSVEAFF
TRBV6-2/TRBV6-3	-	-	TRBJ1-1	TGTGCCAGCAGTTACTTCGTGACCCAGGAAGCTTTCTTT	CASSYFVTQEAFF
TRBV7-8	-	-	TRBJ2-4	TGTGCCAGCAGCTCCTTAGCGGAGGGCATTCAGTACTTC	CASSSLAEGIQYF
TRBV19	-	-	TRBJ1-1	TGTGCCAGTAGGGAGTACGGGAACACTGAAGCTTTCTTT	CASREYGNTEAFF
TRBV20-1	-	-	TRBJ1-2	TGCAGTGCTAGTAGGCCGGGGGCTGGCTACACCTTC	CSASRPGAGYTF
TRBV3-1	-	-	TRBJ2-7	TGTGCCAGCAGCCAGGAGACTAGGGTATACGAGCAGTACTTC	CASSQETRVYEQYF
TRBV29-1	-	-	TRBJ2-7	TGCAGCGTTGCGAAGTCGGGAGACTACGAGCAGTACTTC	CSVAKSGDYEQYF
TRBV29-1	-	few	TRBJ2-1	TGCAGCGTTGAAAGGGGTGTGGGCAATGAGCAGTTCTTC	CSVERGVGNEQFF
TRBV13	-	-	TRBJ2-5	TGTGCCACCAGTGATCTGAGGTCAGGGAAAGAGACCCAGTACTTC	CATSDLRSGKETQYF
TRBV9	-	-	TRBJ2-1	TGTGCCAGCAGCGTAGTGGAGGGTGAGCAGTTCTTC	CASSVVEGEQFF
TRBV7-9	-	-	TRBJ2-1	TGTGCCAGCAGCCCAGCTCTCGGTTACAATGAGCAGTTCTTC	CASSPALGYNEQFF
TRBV6-5	-	-	TRBJ1-2	TGTGCCAGCACTAAAGGGACCGCGCCTAACTATGGCTACACCTTC	CASTKGTAPNYGYTF
TRBV12-3/TRBV12-4	TRBD2	-	TRBJ2-2	TGTGCCAGCAGTTTAAAAGGACTAGCGGGAGGTGGAACCGGGGAGCTGTTTTTT	CASSLKGLAGGGTGELFF
TRBV20-1	-	few	TRBJ1-5	TGCAGCGGGACCCCAGAAGGGCAGCCCCAGCATTTT	CSGTPEGQPQHF
TRBV15	-	-	TRBJ1-1	TGTGCCACCAGCAGAGCTACAGCCTTGGGCACTGAAGCTTTCTTT	CATSRATALGTEAFF
TRBV27	-	few	TRBJ2-7	TGTGCCAGCAGTTCGACGGGTTGGGAGCAGTACTTC	CASSSTGWEQYF
TRBV12-3/TRBV12-4	-	-	TRBJ2-1	TGTGCCAGCAGTTTTTCTCGGGGCGGAGTGGACAATGAGCAGTTCTTC	CASSFSRGGVDNEQFF